These T cell receptor beta chains were read from a single sample in a study of cytomegalovirus exposure and HLA in healthy donors. This table comes from immunoSEQ multiplex PCR, and its TCRdb copy is limited to in-frame clones, with some not included. This table has under 300,000 clones, about nine tenths appearing once. The sample comprised PBMCs. These receptors were obtained from a man aged 40-55 years in good health and CMV-seropositive. Both conserved end residues are part of each CDR3. The order of the fields is V gene, D gene, clone size, J gene, CDR3 protein, CDR3 DNA. D genes are given only for firm matches. Rows give clone size only sometimes, using once, few, many, or a class for an expanded clone.

TRBV7-2,TRBD2,.,TRBJ2-7,CASSQGLAAYEQYF,TGTGCCAGCAGCCAAGGACTAGCGGCTTACGAGCAGTACTTC
TRBV18,TRBD1,.,TRBJ2-3,CASSLPGRDRDTDTQYF,TGTGCCAGCTCTCTCCCGGGTCGGGACAGGGATACAGATACGCAGTATTTT
TRBV4-1,.,few,TRBJ1-4,CASSQAGSGEKLFF,TGCGCCAGCAGCCAAGCCGGGTCGGGTGAAAAACTGTTTTTT
TRBV10-1,.,.,TRBJ1-1,CASSERGMNTEAFF,TGCGCCAGCAGTGAGCGGGGGATGAACACTGAAGCTTTCTTT
TRBV19,TRBD1,.,TRBJ1-2,CATQGGQEYGYTF,TGTGCCACCCAAGGGGGACAGGAGTATGGCTACACCTTC
TRBV7-3,TRBD1,.,TRBJ2-6,CASSLDRSGANVLTF,TGTGCCAGCAGCTTGGACAGGTCTGGGGCCAACGTCCTGACTTTC
TRBV5-6,.,.,TRBJ2-7,CASSATVGPPHF,TGTGCCAGCAGCGCGACAGTGGGGCCTCCCCACTTC
TRBV6-1,.,.,TRBJ2-1,CASSEQGVVDEQFF,TGTGCCAGCAGTGAACAGGGCGTTGTGGATGAGCAGTTCTTC
TRBV6-5,.,.,TRBJ1-5,CASSYSGPLDQPQHF,TGTGCCAGCAGTTACTCGGGCCCTTTAGATCAGCCCCAGCATTTT
TRBV10-3,TRBD1,once,TRBJ1-2,CRTGLANYGYTF,TGTCGGACAGGTCTAGCTAACTATGGCTACACCTTC
TRBV28,TRBD2,.,TRBJ2-1,CASIALAGSDYNEQFF,TGTGCCAGCATCGCCCTAGCGGGATCTGACTACAATGAGCAGTTCTTC
TRBV28,.,.,TRBJ2-1,CASSLLPQKQFF,TGTGCCAGCAGTTTGCTTCCCCAGAAGCAGTTCTTC
TRBV7-2,TRBD2,.,TRBJ2-5,CASSLAGGAQETQYF,TGTGCCAGCAGCTTAGCGGGAGGGGCCCAAGAGACCCAGTACTTC
TRBV7-2,.,.,TRBJ2-7,CASSPGLQTTQQYF,TGTGCCAGCAGCCCCGGACTACAGACTACGCAGCAGTACTTC
TRBV6-5,TRBD2,.,TRBJ2-1,CASILWTSGNNEQFF,TGTGCCAGCATCCTATGGACTAGCGGTAACAATGAGCAGTTCTTC
TRBV7-9,TRBD1,.,TRBJ2-1,CASSPFAPGQGHNEQFF,TGTGCCAGCAGCCCCTTCGCCCCGGGACAGGGCCACAATGAGCAGTTCTTC